The rows below give T cell receptor beta chains drawn from one sample of a study of shared clonotypes between healthy human individuals. Clones were read by immunoSEQ multiplex PCR, and TCRdb kept only the in-frame ones, dropping some. The sample has millions of clones, about 94% seen once. Sample: naive CD8+ T cells sorted from blood. These receptors were taken from a man aged 18 to 29 in good health. CDR3s include the opening cysteine and the closing phenylalanine or tryptophan. The D gene is left open where the match is weak. Clone size is stated in some rows and not others, as once, few, many or a class when expanded.

v_gene,abundance,j_gene,d_gene,CDR3aa,CDR3nt
TRBV2,.,TRBJ2-5,TRBD2,CASSFRTGAGAETQYF,TGTGCCAGCAGTTTTCGGACGGGAGCGGGAGCAGAGACCCAGTACTTC
TRBV29-1,.,TRBJ2-2,TRBD2,CSVEGEGLAGGTGELFF,TGCAGCGTTGAAGGGGAAGGACTAGCGGGAGGAACCGGGGAGCTGTTTTTT
TRBV10-3,.,TRBJ1-4,.,CAISATNEKLFF,TGTGCCATCAGTGCTACTAATGAAAAACTGTTTTTT
TRBV5-1,.,TRBJ2-3,.,CASSLRTADTQYF,TGCGCCAGCAGCTTGAGGACTGCCGATACGCAGTATTTT
TRBV7-2,once,TRBJ1-1,.,CASSLEAFMAMNTEAFF,TGTGCCAGCAGCTTAGAGGCGTTCATGGCTATGAACACTGAAGCTTTCTTT
TRBV28,.,TRBJ1-4,.,CASSLDGEANEKLFF,TGTGCCAGCAGTTTAGACGGGGAAGCTAATGAAAAACTGTTTTTT
TRBV10-2,.,TRBJ1-2,.,CASSGSEWDGYTF,TGCGCCAGCAGTGGATCAGAGTGGGATGGCTACACCTTC
TRBV7-9,.,TRBJ2-7,.,CASSRVVEDEQYF,TGTGCCAGCAGCCGTGTAGTAGAGGACGAGCAGTACTTC
TRBV19,.,TRBJ1-3,.,CASSTVPGTSGNTIYF,TGTGCCAGTAGTACGGTGCCCGGGACCTCTGGAAACACCATATATTTT
TRBV6-6,.,TRBJ1-5,.,CASSYEQGGGLQHF,TGTGCCAGCAGTTACGAGCAGGGTGGGGGACTCCAGCATTTT
TRBV9,.,TRBJ2-4,.,CASWVKNIQYF,TGTGCCAGCTGGGTCAAAAACATTCAGTACTTC
TRBV5-6,.,TRBJ2-7,.,CASSLGTLGEQYF,TGTGCCAGCAGCTTGGGGACGTTAGGCGAGCAGTACTTC
TRBV13,.,TRBJ2-5,TRBD2,CASSTGTSGSYQETQYF,TGTGCCAGCAGCACCGGGACTAGCGGGTCGTACCAAGAGACCCAGTACTTC
TRBV11-1,.,TRBJ2-5,.,CASRNGLMYQETQYF,TGTGCCAGCAGGAACGGTTTAATGTACCAAGAGACCCAGTACTTC
TRBV18,once,TRBJ1-3,.,CASSPRGGAF,TGTGCCAGCTCACCACGAGGGGGTGCGTTT
TRBV7-9,.,TRBJ2-3,.,CASRGGRVTDTQYF,TGTGCCAGCAGAGGGGGGAGGGTCACAGATACGCAGTATTTT
TRBV2,.,TRBJ1-2,.,CASSEWPGEDYGYTF,TGTGCCAGCAGTGAGTGGCCAGGGGAGGACTATGGCTACACCTTC
TRBV10-2,.,TRBJ2-1,TRBD2,CASSILAGVGDEQFF,TGCGCCAGCAGTATTCTAGCGGGAGTAGGGGATGAGCAGTTCTTC
TRBV6-1,.,TRBJ2-5,TRBD1,CASSETGPPDQYF,TGTGCCAGCAGTGAGACAGGGCCCCCCGACCAGTACTTC
TRBV7-6,.,TRBJ1-1,TRBD1,CASSPPPGTGSGTEAFF,TGTGCCAGCAGCCCGCCTCCCGGGACAGGGAGTGGCACTGAAGCTTTCTTT
TRBV6-5,once,TRBJ1-1,.,CASSYSIWDLNTEAFF,TGTGCCAGCAGTTACTCGATTTGGGACTTGAACACTGAAGCTTTCTTT
TRBV4-1,.,TRBJ1-1,.,CASSQVLGGHTEAFF,TGCGCCAGCAGCCAAGTCCTCGGGGGACACACTGAAGCTTTCTTT